Below, one T cell receptor beta chain is given with its context. The PCR had 60 Vbeta and 13 Jbeta primers. Assay: immunoSEQ multiplex PCR; the TCRdb copy retains only in-frame clones and omits some. Counted here are about 94,000 clones, about four fifths occurring once; the ten biggest clones make up 3.5% to 4%. The data were taken from a study of cytomegalovirus exposure and HLA in healthy donors. The sequence came from a woman in her thirties or forties in good health and CMV-seronegative. Material: PBMCs.

The chain's CDR3 is CASSLLSGQPQHF. The CDR3 DNA is TGTGCCAGCAGCTTATTATCCGGTCAGCCCCAGCATTTT. This chain joins TRBV11-2 and TRBJ1-5; D is ambiguous. The germline V gene encodes CDR1 SGHAT and CDR2 FQNNGV. This CDR3 has 13 amino acids. Trimming stripped 2 bases from V and 6 bases from J, with 8 bases between.